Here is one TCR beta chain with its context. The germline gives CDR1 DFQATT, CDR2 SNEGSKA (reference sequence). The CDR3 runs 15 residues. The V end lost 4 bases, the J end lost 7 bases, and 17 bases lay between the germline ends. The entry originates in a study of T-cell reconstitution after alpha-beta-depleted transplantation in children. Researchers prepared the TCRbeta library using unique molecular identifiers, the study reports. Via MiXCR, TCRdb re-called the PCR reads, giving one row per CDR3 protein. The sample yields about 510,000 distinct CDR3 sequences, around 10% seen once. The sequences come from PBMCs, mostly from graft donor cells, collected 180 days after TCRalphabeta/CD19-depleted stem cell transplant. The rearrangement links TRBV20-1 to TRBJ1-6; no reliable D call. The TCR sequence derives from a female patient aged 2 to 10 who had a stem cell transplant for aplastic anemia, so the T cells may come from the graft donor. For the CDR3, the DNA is TGCAGTGCTATCCCTTCTCCCTGGTGGAATTCACCCCTCCACTTT. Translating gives CSAIPSPWWNSPLHF.